The sequence of this T cell receptor beta chain was determined in a study of cytomegalovirus exposure and HLA in healthy donors. Notes on the study in general: A later analysis found first-cohort TCR clusters tended to co-occur in the approximately 120 validation repertoires. Confirmation in vitro established that a few CMV-associated chains were specific for CMV antigens.

With respect to this clone: The antigen remains unidentified.

Sequencing used immunoSEQ multiplex PCR; TCRdb keeps in-frame clones, though not all of them. In the table there are roughly 250,000 clones, nearly 90% of which are singletons. Sequencing was carried out using PBMCs. The receptor was isolated from a woman in her late teens or twenties in good health and CMV-seronegative.

The CDR3 DNA follows: TGTGCCAGCAGGGACAGGGGAAAAGTCACAGATACGCAGTATTTT. The encoded protein is CASRDRGKVTDTQYF. The chain has TRBV2 and TRBJ2-3; 9 bases fit TRBD1. J lost 2 bases, V lost 6 bases, and 6 bases had no gene match. The V gene's germline CDR1 is SNHLY and CDR2 FYNNEI. The CDR3 is made up of 15 amino acids.